Shown below are 19 T cell receptor beta chains from a single sample sequenced in a study of neurological immune-mediated disorders. TCRdb recomputed calls from the 5' RACE reads with MiXCR, one row per CDR3 protein. The repertoire has some 60,000 distinct CDR3 sequences, more than 4% of them found once; the top ten carry around 3.4%. The sequenced material came from PBMCs. The source of these receptors is a woman aged 45-65 years with multiple sclerosis.

This clonotype has a count of ten or more. J is TRBJ2-3 and V is TRBV7-8, with no clear D. Per germline, CDR1 SGHVS and CDR2 FQNEAQ. Trimming removed 6 bases from V and 0 bases from J, with 1 base in between. The CDR3 has 11 residues. The CDR3 nucleotides are TGTGCCAGCAGGAGCACAGATACGCAGTATTTT. Translating it yields CASRSTDTQYF. The whole variable domain, remainder taken from reference TRBV7-8 and TRBJ2-3, is GAGVSQSPRYKVAKRGQDVALRCDPISGHVSLFWYQQALGQGPEFLTYFQNEAQLDKSGLPSDRFFAERPEGSVSTLKIQRTQQEDSAVYLCASRSTDTQYFGPGTRLTVL.

The V gene is TRBV25-1, the J gene TRBJ1-5; TRBD1 aligns across 11 bases. Germline CDR1 is MGHDK and CDR2 is SYGVNS. There are 18 residues in the CDR3. V gave up 4 bases and J gave up 1 base; unmatched junction bases: 9. CDR3: CASSGKSGTGGSNQPQHF. The CDR3 region has the DNA TGTGCCAGCAGTGGAAAATCCGGGACAGGGGGAAGCAATCAGCCCCAGCATTTT.

This clonotype occurred many times. The genes are TRBV5-1 and TRBJ2-3; no reliable D call. Germline lookup yields CDR1 SGHRS and CDR2 YFSETQ. V was cut by 6 bases and J by 1 base, with 15 bases left in between. The length of the CDR3 is 15 residues. CDR3 sequence reads: CASKVGNVGTDTQYF. CDR3 DNA: TGCGCCAGCAAAGTGGGTAATGTAGGCACAGATACGCAGTATTTT.

The V gene is TRBV7-2, the J gene TRBJ2-7; D is unclear. Trimming removed 2 bases at V and 2 bases at J, with 13 bases between. The CDR3 covers 15 residues. The germline V gene has CDR1 SGHTA and CDR2 FQGNSA. Here the CDR3 reads CASSLSVATTYEQYF. The CDR3 bases are TGTGCCAGCAGCTTAAGTGTGGCAACAACCTACGAGCAGTACTTC. Complete variable domain (other parts from reference TRBV7-2 and TRBJ2-7): GAGVSQSPSNKVTEKGKDVELRCDPISGHTALYWYRQSLGQGLEFLIYFQGNSAPDKSGLPSDRFSAERTGGSVSTLTIQRTQQEDSAVYLCASSLSVATTYEQYFGPGTRLTVT.

This clonotype was seen at least ten times. This chain uses TRBV12-3 or TRBV12-4 with TRBJ2-3; 9 bases align to TRBD1. The CDR3 sequence is 15 residues long. The V and J ends lost 8 bases and 2 bases, in that order; junction bases with no gene match: 8. As DNA, the CDR3 is TGTGCCAGCGGGCTCGGGACAGGGATCACAGATACGCAGTATTTT. It codes for CASGLGTGITDTQYF.

This clonotype was seen repeatedly, ten times or more. This chain links TRBV4-1 with TRBJ2-5; maybe TRBD2 (5 bases). CDR3 length: 15 residues. V gave up 3 bases and J gave up 1 base, with 12 bases separating them. Germline lookup yields CDR1 MGHRA and CDR2 YSYEKL. CDR3 nucleotides: TGCGCCAGCAGCCAGGGATCGGGGTTCCAAGAGACCCAGTACTTC. This translates into CASSQGSGFQETQYF.

This clonotype was detected many times. The rearrangement uses TRBV27 and TRBJ2-7; D possibly corresponds to TRBD1 (6 bases). The CDR3 spans 14 residues. Looked up from germline, CDR1 is MNHEY and CDR2 is SMNVEV (reference sequence). V lost 3 bases to trimming and J lost 2 bases, with 11 bases between them. CDR3 loop: CASSLSGAPYEQYF. The CDR3 region has the DNA TGTGCCAGCAGTTTGTCAGGGGCCCCCTACGAGCAGTACTTC.

The sample holds many counts of this clonotype. The gene calls are TRBV11-3 and TRBJ2-4, with 9 bases that match TRBD1. Germline-derived CDR1 and CDR2 are SGHNT and YENEEA. Trimming took 5 bases from V and 8 from J; bases not matched to a gene: 7. The CDR3 spans 14 residues. The chain's CDR3 is CASSPRTGVDIQYF. As DNA, the CDR3 is TGTGCCAGCAGCCCGCGGACAGGGGTTGACATTCAGTACTTC.

The chain recombines TRBV7-2 with TRBJ2-3, with D uncertain. V dropped 1 base and J dropped 1 base, with 9 bases sitting between them. The CDR3 covers 15 residues. Germline loops: CDR1 SGHTA, CDR2 FQGNSA. CDR3 coding DNA: TGTGCCAGCAGCTTAGGAGGTTGGGGCACAGATACGCAGTATTTT. It codes for CASSLGGWGTDTQYF.

This clonotype occurred many times. The gene calls are TRBV5-1 and TRBJ2-2, with unresolved D. V gave up 2 bases and J gave up 2 bases, with 10 bases separating them. The CDR3 has 15 amino acids. Germline V lookup: CDR1 SGHRS, CDR2 YFSETQ. The CDR3 sequence: CASSFRQDNTGELFF. CDR3 DNA: TGCGCCAGCAGCTTCAGGCAGGATAACACCGGGGAGCTGTTTTTT. The whole variable domain, remainder taken from reference TRBV5-1 and TRBJ2-2, is KAGVTQTPRYLIKTRGQQVTLSCSPISGHRSVSWYQQTPGQGLQFLFEYFSETQRNKGNFPGRFSGRQFSNSRSEMNVSTLELGDSALYLCASSFRQDNTGELFFGEGSRLTVL.

This clonotype was observed many times. V and J are TRBV20-1 and TRBJ2-2; perhaps TRBD1 as D (6 bases). The CDR3 length is 16 residues. CDR1 and CDR2 from the germline V gene are DFQATT and SNEGSKA (reference sequence). The ends were cut back, 5 bases at V and 6 bases at J, with 22 bases in the middle. CDR3 DNA sequence: TGCAGTGCTCCTAATTTTCCGGGACACGGGTCCGGGGAGCTGTTTTTT. Its protein is CSAPNFPGHGSGELFF.

In its sample, this clonotype was seen many times. This sequence joins TRBV9 and TRBJ2-7; D may be TRBD1 or TRBD2 (5 bases each). Trimming took 0 bases from V and 3 from J, leaving 10 bases between them. Looked up from germline, CDR1 is SGDLS and CDR2 is YYNGEE. The CDR3 runs to 14 residues. CDR3 sequence reads: CASSVGDGHYEQYF. In nucleotides, the CDR3 is TGTGCCAGCAGCGTAGGGGACGGGCACTACGAGCAGTACTTC.

This rearrangement joins TRBV5-1 to TRBJ1-1, with no clear D. Trimming pared 0 bases from V and 6 bases from J, leaving 3 bases between. The V gene's germline CDR1 is SGHRS and CDR2 YFSETQ. The CDR3 contains 11 residues. CDR3 sequence reads: CASSLESEAFF. The CDR3 nucleotides are TGCGCCAGCAGCTTGGAGTCTGAAGCTTTCTTT.

This clonotype was counted ten times or more. CDR3 residues: CSHPRGQNTGELFF. The CDR3 bases are TGCAGCCACCCGCGGGGACAGAACACCGGGGAGCTGTTTTTT. The chain employs TRBV29-1 and TRBJ2-2, with D possibly being TRBD1 or TRBD2 (6 bases each). The CDR3 runs 14 residues. The germline V gene has CDR1 SQVTM and CDR2 ANQGSEA. Deletions cut 8 bases from V and 1 base from J, with 14 bases between.

This clonotype was detected many times. The chain carries TRBV5-6 and TRBJ2-7; TRBD1 aligns across 8 bases. The length of the CDR3 is 17 residues. Germline V gene sequence: CDR1 SGHDT, CDR2 YYEEEE. With V trimmed by 4 bases and J by 4 bases, 16 bases remained unmatched. For the CDR3, the DNA is TGTGCCAGCAGCAGAATAACCGGGACAGGTACGGCGTACGAGCAGTACTTC. As protein: CASSRITGTGTAYEQYF.

The rearrangement uses TRBV7-2 and TRBJ2-7; 10 bases are a match to TRBD2. CDR1 is SGHTA and CDR2 is FQGNSA in the germline V gene. J gave up 7 bases and V 1 base, and 7 bases lay outside the gene matches. This CDR3 contains 15 residues. The CDR3 here is CASSLVASGSLEQYF. The CDR3 DNA follows: TGTGCCAGCAGCTTAGTGGCTAGCGGGAGTCTAGAGCAGTACTTC. Filled out from reference TRBV7-2 and TRBJ2-7, the complete variable domain reads GAGVSQSPSNKVTEKGKDVELRCDPISGHTALYWYRQSLGQGLEFLIYFQGNSAPDKSGLPSDRFSAERTGGSVSTLTIQRTQQEDSAVYLCASSLVASGSLEQYFGPGTRLTVT.

A few counts support this clonotype. The CDR3 nucleotides read TGCGCCAGCAGGGAAGGGCAAGAGACCCAGTACTTC. Its translation: CASREGQETQYF. The chain couples TRBV5-1 to TRBJ2-5; D not certain. Germline CDR1 is SGHRS and CDR2 is YFSETQ. The CDR3 runs to 12 residues. Between the trimmed V and J ends, which lost 5 bases and 2 bases, there was a span of 7 bases.

This clonotype showed up many times. The rearrangement uses TRBV28 and TRBJ2-7; D may be TRBD2 (6 bases). V shed 5 bases and J shed 0 bases, with 14 bases lying between them. The CDR3 consists of 15 residues. The V gene's germline CDR1 is MDHEN and CDR2 SYDVKM. CDR3: CASSPAGGSSYEQYV. The CDR3 region has the DNA TGTGCCAGCAGTCCCGCCGGGGGTAGCTCCTACGAGCAGTACGTC.

This clonotype was counted ten times or more. The chain is built from TRBV5-5 and TRBJ2-2; no reliable D call. The germline V and J ends were trimmed by 2 bases and 2 bases, with 7 bases remaining between them. The CDR3 covers 14 residues. CDR1 is SGHKS, CDR2 YYEKEE, per germline (reference sequence). CDR3 coding DNA: TGTGCCAGCAGCTTCGGACCAAACACCGGGGAGCTGTTTTTT. It translates to CASSFGPNTGELFF.